This T cell receptor (beta chain) was identified during a study of beta chain features in type 1 diabetes. Study-level background: All samples combined gave around 98,000,000 sorted cells for examination.

Donors underwent one heparinised blood draw, approximately 120 mL on average. CD45RO/CCR7/CD25/CD127/CD95/CD27 separated CD4+ naive, central memory, regulatory and stem cell-like memory cells by sorting. The authors obtained over 98% purity in all sorted populations. The CDR3 has 15 amino acids. The V and J ends lost 1 base and 9 bases respectively, with 21 bases between them. Germline-derived CDR1 and CDR2 are SQVTM and ANQGSEA. Reverse transcribing all isolated RNA meant expressed TCRB transcripts were sequenced. The table came from immunoSEQ multiplex PCR; TCRdb's copy has only in-frame clones and leaves some out. The profile shows over 100,000 clones, approximately 39% of them singletons.

The TCR was taken from a woman aged 18-29 years in good health. The gene calls are TRBV29-1 and TRBJ1-2; possibly TRBD1 for D (5 bases). The sequencing sample was made of stem cell memory CD4+ T cells from blood. This CDR3 reads CSVEGRVNFYGSYTF. Here the CDR3 DNA reads TGCAGCGTTGAAGGCAGGGTTAACTTTTATGGAAGCTACACCTTC.